Presented here are 19 T cell receptor beta chains from one specimen sequenced in a study of blood T cell repertoires in COVID-19. Method: immunoSEQ multiplex PCR; TCRdb's copy keeps in-frame clones and lacks some. The sample lists about 76,000 clones; roughly 84% were seen once. Sequenced sample: peripheral blood. Receptor source: a woman of 80 years or more with active or convalescent COVID-19.

The chain has TRBV7-9 and TRBJ1-1; D gene unclear. This CDR3 is 12 amino acids long. Trimming removed 3 bases from V and 3 bases from J, with 5 bases in between. The V gene's germline CDR1 is SEHNR and CDR2 FQNEAQ (reference sequence). CDR3 nucleotide sequence: TGTGCCAGCAGCTTCTCCGACACTGAAGCTTTCTTT. It codes for CASSFSDTEAFF.

The V gene is TRBV23-1, the J gene TRBJ2-7; D is unresolved. TRBV23-1 is annotated as an ORF whose role is uncertain. CDR3 length: 12 amino acids. V was shortened by 3 bases and J by 2 bases, with 5 bases between the two germline ends. The CDR3, as DNA: TGCGCCAGCAGTCAGTCAGCCTACGAGCAGTACTTC. Amino acids: CASSQSAYEQYF.

The chain combines TRBV3-1 (or the pseudogene TRBV3-2) with TRBJ1-5; D is perhaps TRBD1 (5 bases). The V end was cut by 1 base, the J end by 9 bases, with 19 bases between. Per the germline V gene, CDR1 is LGHDT and CDR2 is YNNKEL (reference sequence). This CDR3 region has 16 residues. The CDR3 spells CASSQARQRGTGPQHF. The CDR3 DNA sequence: TGTGCCAGCAGCCAAGCTAGACAGCGGGGTACGGGGCCCCAGCATTTT.

The chain links TRBV6-5 to TRBJ1-2, with TRBD1 identical over 12 bases. V shed 2 bases, J shed 8 bases, and the junction held 9 bases outside the gene matches. The CDR3 has 16 amino acids. Germline loops: CDR1 MNHEY, CDR2 SVGAGI. This chain's CDR3 is CASSYASGTGGGGYTF. Here the CDR3 DNA reads TGTGCCAGCAGTTACGCCTCAGGGACAGGGGGCGGCGGCTACACCTTC.

The chain is built from TRBV6-5 and TRBJ2-7; 7 bases are shared with TRBD1. The CDR3 totals 14 residues. Losses at the gene ends were 4 bases for V and 2 bases for J; bases not matched to a gene: 5. The germline CDR1 and CDR2 sequences are MNHEY and SVGAGI. The CDR3 DNA sequence: TGTGCCAGCAGTTTGGACAGGCCAACCTACGAGCAGTACTTC. Translation: CASSLDRPTYEQYF.

The chain has TRBV28 and TRBJ1-6; a weak D match, TRBD1 (5 bases). Per germline, CDR1 MDHEN and CDR2 SYDVKM. Trimming removed 2 bases from V and 7 bases from J, with 12 bases in between. CDR3 length: 15 amino acids. CDR3 loop: CASSLGQGRNSPLHF. For the CDR3, the DNA is TGTGCCAGCAGTTTAGGGCAGGGTAGGAATTCACCCCTCCACTTT. The whole variable domain, remainder taken from reference TRBV28 and TRBJ1-6, is DVKVTQSSRYLVKRTGEKVFLECVQDMDHENMFWYRQDPGLGLRLIYFSYDVKMKEKGDIPEGYSVSREKKERFSLILESASTNQTSMYLCASSLGQGRNSPLHFGNGTRLTVT.

V gene TRBV21-1 combines with J gene TRBJ2-2; TRBD1 is the table's D call and was not checked against the DNA. TRBV21-1 is recorded as a pseudogene. CDR3 length: 15 residues. Written as DNA, the CDR3 is TGTGCCAGCAGCAAGGCCTCAGGGGATCACGGGGAGCTGTTTTTT. It codes for CASSKASGDHGELFF.

V usage is TRBV19 and J usage is TRBJ1-2; 9 positions agree with TRBD1. The germline V gene has CDR1 LNHDA and CDR2 SQIVND (reference sequence). This CDR3 region has 14 residues. V lost 7 bases to trimming and J lost 2 bases; unmatched junction nucleotides: 5. The CDR3 region is CASKRQGENYGYTF. For the CDR3, the DNA is TGTGCCAGTAAGCGACAGGGGGAGAACTATGGCTACACCTTC.

The chain is built from TRBV19 and TRBJ1-1; D gene uncertain. Trimming shortened V by 1 base and J by 4 bases, and 7 bases separated the two germline ends. CDR1 and CDR2 from the germline V gene are LNHDA and SQIVND (reference sequence). This CDR3 spans 13 amino acids. The CDR3 protein is CASSIAQFTEAFF. The CDR3 bases are TGTGCCAGTAGTATAGCGCAGTTCACTGAAGCTTTCTTT.

The chain employs TRBV10-3 and TRBJ1-2; D ambiguous. V lost 7 bases and J lost 5, with 26 bases in between. Germline V gene data show CDR1 as ENHRY and CDR2 as SYGVKD. The CDR3 length is 17 residues. The CDR3 coding sequence is TGTGCCATCAACGGGCTCGACCCGGCTCGGGGAAGTTATGGCTACACCTTC. Translated: CAINGLDPARGSYGYTF.

This chain joins TRBV29-1 and TRBJ2-7; 7 bases match TRBD1. This CDR3 contains 14 residues. Germline V gene sequence: CDR1 SQVTM, CDR2 ANQGSEA. Trimming removed 4 bases from V and 3 bases from J; junction bases left unmatched: 9. Here the CDR3 reads CSVALTGRYYEQYF. The CDR3 DNA is TGCAGCGTTGCGTTGACAGGGAGATACTACGAGCAGTACTTC.

This clone has a single count. The chain employs TRBV19 and TRBJ2-3; 7 bases match TRBD1. CDR3 length: 12 residues. The germline V gene encodes CDR1 LNHDA and CDR2 SQIVND (reference sequence). J gave up 3 bases and V 10 bases, and 4 bases lay outside the gene matches. The CDR3 nucleotides read TGTGCCACTTTGACAGGGACAGATACGCAGTATTTT. It yields the protein CATLTGTDTQYF. Based on the CDR3 plus reference TRBV19 and TRBJ2-3, the full variable domain is DGGITQSPKYLFRKEGQNVTLSCEQNLNHDAMYWYRQDPGQGLRLIYYSQIVNDFQKGDIAEGYSVSREKKESFPLTVTSAQKNPTAFYLCATLTGTDTQYFGPGTRLTVL.

The CDR3 protein is CASSETGGSTEAFF. The CDR3 coding sequence is TGCGCCAGCAGTGAAACAGGGGGCAGTACTGAAGCTTTCTTT. The genes are TRBV10-2 and TRBJ1-1, with 9 bases lining up with TRBD1. V lost 3 bases and J lost 5; bases outside the gene matches: 4. This CDR3 contains 14 residues. Germline loops: CDR1 WSHSY, CDR2 SAAADI.

The CDR3 DNA is TGTGCCAGCAGCCTGCGGTCAGGGGCGGGTGAAAAACTGTTTTTT. This encodes CASSLRSGAGEKLFF. The chain links TRBV14 to TRBJ1-4, with D possibly matching TRBD1 (6 bases). CDR3 length: 15 amino acids. Germline V gene data show CDR1 as SGHDN and CDR2 as FVKESK. V was trimmed by 4 bases and J by 7 bases, leaving 16 bases between them.

This chain connects TRBV6-6 to TRBJ2-1; TRBD2 agrees at 8 bases. Germline CDR1 reads MNHNY; CDR2 reads SVGAGI (reference sequence). This CDR3 comprises 15 residues. The V and J ends lost 7 bases and 2 bases, in that order; junction bases with no gene match: 7. The CDR3 nucleotides read TGTGCCAGCATCCGTTCTAGCGGGCCCTACAATGAGCAGTTCTTC. Residues: CASIRSSGPYNEQFF.

This chain joins TRBV5-1 and TRBJ2-5, with 7 positions matching TRBD2. With 1 base clipped from V and 4 bases from J, the junction kept 7 bases outside the gene matches. This CDR3 contains 15 residues. Germline loops: CDR1 SGHRS, CDR2 YFSETQ. CDR3 loop: CASSLPSGSRETQYF. The CDR3, as DNA: TGCGCCAGCAGCTTGCCTAGCGGTTCTCGAGAGACCCAGTACTTC.

This clone was observed a few times. The chain employs TRBV19 and TRBJ1-1; D gene unclear. The CDR3 runs to 13 residues. V was cut by 3 bases and J by 11 bases, with 16 bases left in between. Germline V gives CDR1 LNHDA, CDR2 SQIVND (reference sequence). CDR3 DNA: TGTGCCAGTAGTATTGAGGGCTCGGCTTCTGCTTTCTTT. It is translated as CASSIEGSASAFF. Variable domain in full (rest from reference TRBV19 and TRBJ1-1): DGGITQSPKYLFRKEGQNVTLSCEQNLNHDAMYWYRQDPGQGLRLIYYSQIVNDFQKGDIAEGYSVSREKKESFPLTVTSAQKNPTAFYLCASSIEGSASAFFGQGTRLTVV.

This chain connects TRBV6-4 to TRBJ2-2, with TRBD2 identical over 10 bases. Trimming cost V 5 bases and J 6 bases; bases outside gene matches: 3. Germline assignment: CDR1 MRHNA and CDR2 SNTAGT. The CDR3 is made up of 14 amino acids. DNA for the CDR3: TGTGCCAGCAGTCAGCGGGGGGGCGCCGGGGAGCTGTTTTTT. Its translation: CASSQRGGAGELFF.

The V call is TRBV5-5, the J call TRBJ2-1; D remains unclear. The length of the CDR3 is 14 residues. CDR1 is SGHKS, CDR2 YYEKEE, per germline (reference sequence). V lost 4 bases and J lost 5, with 13 bases in between. CDR3 sequence reads: CASSKQPTDNEQFF. In DNA, the CDR3 is TGTGCCAGCAGCAAACAGCCAACCGACAATGAGCAGTTCTTC.